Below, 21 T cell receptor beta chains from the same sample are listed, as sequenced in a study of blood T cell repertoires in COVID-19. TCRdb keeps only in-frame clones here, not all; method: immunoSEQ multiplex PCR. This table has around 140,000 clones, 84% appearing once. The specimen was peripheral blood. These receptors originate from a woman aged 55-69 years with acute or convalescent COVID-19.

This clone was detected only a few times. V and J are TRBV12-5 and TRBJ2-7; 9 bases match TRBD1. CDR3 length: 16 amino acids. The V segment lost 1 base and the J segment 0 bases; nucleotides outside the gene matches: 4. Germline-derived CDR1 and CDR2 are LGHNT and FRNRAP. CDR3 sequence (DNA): TGTGCTAGTGGTTTGGCCCCGGGACAGGGCTCCTACGAGCAGTACTTC. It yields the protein CASGLAPGQGSYEQYF.

In DNA, the CDR3 is TGTGCCAGCAGCTTAGCTCGGACTGGGGAGTACTTC. This gives the protein CASSLARTGEYF. This rearrangement joins TRBV11-3 to TRBJ2-7, with D possibly TRBD2 on 5 matching bases. The germline V and J ends were trimmed by 1 base and 11 bases, with 12 bases remaining between them. This CDR3 comprises 12 residues. Germline lookup yields CDR1 SGHNT and CDR2 YENEEA. Using reference TRBV11-3 and TRBJ2-7 for the parts outside the CDR3, the full variable domain is EAGVVQSPRYKIIEKKQPVAFWCNPISGHNTLYWYLQNLGQGPELLIRYENEEAVDDSQLPKDRFSAERLKGVDSTLKIQPAELGDSAVYLCASSLARTGEYFGPGTRLTVT.

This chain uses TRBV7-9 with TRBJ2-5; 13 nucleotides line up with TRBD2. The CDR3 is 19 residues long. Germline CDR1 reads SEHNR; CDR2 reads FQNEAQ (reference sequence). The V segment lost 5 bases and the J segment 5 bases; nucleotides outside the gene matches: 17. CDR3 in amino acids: CASSQLEITSGRVRETQYF. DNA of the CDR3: TGTGCCAGCAGCCAACTCGAGATAACTAGCGGGAGGGTTCGGGAGACCCAGTACTTC.

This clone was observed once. The DNA of the CDR3 is TGTGCCAGCAGCAAGAGGGGGCGCGGGGATTCACCCCTCCACTTT. Protein: CASSKRGRGDSPLHF. This chain joins TRBV9 and TRBJ1-6; 7 positions agree with TRBD1. J was trimmed by 8 bases and V by 4 bases; bases with no gene match: 9. The CDR3 runs to 15 residues. The germline gives CDR1 SGDLS, CDR2 YYNGEE.

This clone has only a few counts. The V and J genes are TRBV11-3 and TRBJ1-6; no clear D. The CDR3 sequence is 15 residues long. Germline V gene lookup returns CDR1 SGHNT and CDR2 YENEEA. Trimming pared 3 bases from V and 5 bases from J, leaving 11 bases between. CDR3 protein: CASSFAGANNSPLHF. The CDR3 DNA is TGTGCCAGCAGCTTCGCGGGAGCTAATAATTCACCCCTCCACTTT. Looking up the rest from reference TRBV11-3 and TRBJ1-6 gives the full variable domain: EAGVVQSPRYKIIEKKQPVAFWCNPISGHNTLYWYLQNLGQGPELLIRYENEEAVDDSQLPKDRFSAERLKGVDSTLKIQPAELGDSAVYLCASSFAGANNSPLHFGNGTRLTVT.

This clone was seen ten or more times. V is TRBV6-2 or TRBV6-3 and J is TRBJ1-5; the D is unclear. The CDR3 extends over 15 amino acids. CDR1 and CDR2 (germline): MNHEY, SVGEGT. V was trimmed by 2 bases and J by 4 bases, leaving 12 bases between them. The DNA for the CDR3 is TGTGCCAGCAGTTACGGGCATTCACGAAATCAGCCCCAGCATTTT. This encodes CASSYGHSRNQPQHF.

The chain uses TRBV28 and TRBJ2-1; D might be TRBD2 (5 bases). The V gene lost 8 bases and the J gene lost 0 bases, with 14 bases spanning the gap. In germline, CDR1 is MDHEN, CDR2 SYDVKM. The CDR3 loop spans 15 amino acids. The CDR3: CASGTTRASYNEQFF. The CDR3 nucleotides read TGTGCCAGCGGAACCACTAGAGCCTCCTACAATGAGCAGTTCTTC.

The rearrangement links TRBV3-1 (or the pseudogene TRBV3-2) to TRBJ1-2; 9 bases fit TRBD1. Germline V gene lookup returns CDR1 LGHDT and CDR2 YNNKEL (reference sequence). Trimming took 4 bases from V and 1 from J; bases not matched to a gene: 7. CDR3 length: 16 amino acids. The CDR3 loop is CASSPYRGHGNYGYTF. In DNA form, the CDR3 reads TGTGCCAGCAGCCCCTACAGGGGGCATGGTAACTATGGCTACACCTTC.

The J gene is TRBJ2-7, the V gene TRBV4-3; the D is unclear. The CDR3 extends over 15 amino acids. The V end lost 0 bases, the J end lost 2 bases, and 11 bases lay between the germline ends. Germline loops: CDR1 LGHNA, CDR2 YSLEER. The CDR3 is CASSQERSLPYEQYF. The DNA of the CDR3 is TGCGCCAGCAGCCAAGAAAGGAGTCTGCCCTACGAGCAGTACTTC.

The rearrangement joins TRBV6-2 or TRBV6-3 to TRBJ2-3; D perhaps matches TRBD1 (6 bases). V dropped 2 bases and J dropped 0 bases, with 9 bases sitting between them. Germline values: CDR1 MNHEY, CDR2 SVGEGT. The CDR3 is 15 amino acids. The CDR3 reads CASSYGQSSTDTQYF. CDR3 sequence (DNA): TGTGCCAGCAGTTACGGACAGTCTAGCACAGATACGCAGTATTTT.

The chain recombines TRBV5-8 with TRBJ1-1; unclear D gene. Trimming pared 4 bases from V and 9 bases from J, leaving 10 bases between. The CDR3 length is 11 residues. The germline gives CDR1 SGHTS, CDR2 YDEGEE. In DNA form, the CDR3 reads TGTGCCAGCAGCCTCCTAATAAAAGCTTTCTTT. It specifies CASSLLIKAFF. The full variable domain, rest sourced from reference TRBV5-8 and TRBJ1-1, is EAGVTQSPTHLIKTRGQQATLRCSPISGHTSVYWYQQALGLGLQFLLWYDEGEERNRGNFPPRFSGRQFPNYSSELNVNALELEDSALYLCASSLLIKAFFGQGTRLTVV.

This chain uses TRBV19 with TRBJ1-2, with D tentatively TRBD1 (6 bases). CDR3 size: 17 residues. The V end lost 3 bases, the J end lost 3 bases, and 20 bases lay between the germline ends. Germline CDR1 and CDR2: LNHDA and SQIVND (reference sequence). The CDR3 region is CASSIRVTPGGHYGYTF. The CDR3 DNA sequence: TGTGCCAGTAGTATCAGGGTTACGCCCGGGGGGCACTATGGCTACACCTTC.

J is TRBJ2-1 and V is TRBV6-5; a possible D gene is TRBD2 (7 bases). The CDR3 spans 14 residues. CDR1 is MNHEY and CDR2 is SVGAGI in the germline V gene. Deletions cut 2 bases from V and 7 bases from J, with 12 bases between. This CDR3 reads CASSYRGAENEQFF. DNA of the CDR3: TGTGCCAGCAGTTACCGGGGGGCGGAAAATGAGCAGTTCTTC.

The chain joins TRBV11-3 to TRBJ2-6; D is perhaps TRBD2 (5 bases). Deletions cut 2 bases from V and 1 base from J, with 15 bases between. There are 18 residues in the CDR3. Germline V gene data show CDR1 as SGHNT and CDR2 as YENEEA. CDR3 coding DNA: TGTGCCAGCAGCTTACGATCCCCGAGGGTTTCTGGGGCCAACGTCCTGACTTTC. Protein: CASSLRSPRVSGANVLTF.

CDR3 nucleotide sequence: TGTGCCAGCAGTGCCTCGGGGATTGAAGCTTTCTTT. This gives the protein CASSASGIEAFF. This chain links TRBV2 with TRBJ1-1; no definite D call. Per germline, CDR1 SNHLY and CDR2 FYNNEI. With 4 bases removed from V and 7 bases from J, the gap between germline ends came to 10 bases. This CDR3 is 12 amino acids long.

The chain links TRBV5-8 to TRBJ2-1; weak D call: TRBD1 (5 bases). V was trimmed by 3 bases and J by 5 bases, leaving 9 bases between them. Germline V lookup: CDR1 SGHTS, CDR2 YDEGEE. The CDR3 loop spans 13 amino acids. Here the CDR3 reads CASSWARDNEQFF. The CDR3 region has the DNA TGTGCCAGCAGCTGGGCCAGGGACAATGAGCAGTTCTTC.

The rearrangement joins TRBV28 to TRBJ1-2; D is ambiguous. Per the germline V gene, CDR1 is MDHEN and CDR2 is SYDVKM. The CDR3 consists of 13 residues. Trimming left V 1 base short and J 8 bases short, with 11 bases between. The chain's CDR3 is CASSLSGPGGYTF. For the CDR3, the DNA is TGTGCCAGCAGTTTATCTGGCCCGGGAGGCTACACCTTC.

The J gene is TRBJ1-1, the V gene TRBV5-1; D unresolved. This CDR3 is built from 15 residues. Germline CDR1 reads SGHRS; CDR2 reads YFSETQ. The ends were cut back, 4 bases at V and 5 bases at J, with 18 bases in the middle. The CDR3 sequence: CASSPEYGRTTEAFF. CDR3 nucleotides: TGCGCCAGCAGCCCCGAGTACGGGAGAACAACTGAAGCTTTCTTT.

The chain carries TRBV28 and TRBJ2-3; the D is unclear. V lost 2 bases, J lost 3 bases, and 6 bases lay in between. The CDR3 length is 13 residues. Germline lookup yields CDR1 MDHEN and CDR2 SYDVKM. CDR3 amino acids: CASSLLRTDTQYF. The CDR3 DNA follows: TGTGCCAGCAGTTTACTGCGAACAGATACGCAGTATTTT.

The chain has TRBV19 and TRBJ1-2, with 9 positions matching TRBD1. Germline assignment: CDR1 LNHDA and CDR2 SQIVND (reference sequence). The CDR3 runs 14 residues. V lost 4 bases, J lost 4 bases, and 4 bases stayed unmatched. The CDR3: CASSKSQGAYGYTF. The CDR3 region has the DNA TGTGCCAGTAGTAAATCACAGGGGGCCTATGGCTACACCTTC.

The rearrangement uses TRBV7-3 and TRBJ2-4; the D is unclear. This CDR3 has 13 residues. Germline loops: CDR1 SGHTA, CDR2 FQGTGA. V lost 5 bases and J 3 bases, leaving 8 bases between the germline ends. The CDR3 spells CASSPDFKNIQYF. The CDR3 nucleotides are TGTGCCAGCAGCCCTGACTTCAAAAACATTCAGTACTTC.